A single sample is the source of the 5 T cell receptor beta chains below, sequenced in a study of shared clonotypes between healthy human individuals (dated by TCRdb to the early 2020s). The library was made by the immunoSEQ multiplex PCR assay. TCRdb stores this immuneACCESS table with in-frame sequences only. Part of the clones is absent; in the studies checked, under half of the shortfall reflects unresolved V genes, and no reason is known for the rest. The sample table lists over 2 million clones, about 95% of them with a count of one. Together, the top ten hold roughly 1% of the sample. For the CD8 naive samples, CD45RO-negative cells were positively selected for CCR7, yielding a CD45RA+CCR7+ population from which TemRA cells were excluded. The sample was naive CD8+ T cells sorted from blood. The cell subset or site label, as the study defines it: CD45RA+CCR7+. These receptor sequences come from a man in his late teens or twenties in good health.

This chain joins TRBV28 and TRBJ1-5; D gene ambiguous. V shed 2 bases and J shed 9 bases, with 11 bases lying between them. This CDR3 is 13 amino acids long. CDR1 and CDR2 from the germline V gene are MDHEN and SYDVKM. As DNA, the CDR3 is TGTGCCAGCAGTTTAACCCCGGCGGGGCCCCAGCATTTT. This translates into CASSLTPAGPQHF.

The chain links TRBV11-2 to TRBJ2-3; possible D gene TRBD1, 6 bases. Trimming stripped 1 base from V and 4 bases from J, with 15 bases between. Germline V gene data show CDR1 as SGHAT and CDR2 as FQNNGV. This CDR3 is 16 amino acids long. CDR3 amino acids: CASSLGRGKEADTQYF. The CDR3 DNA is TGTGCCAGCAGCTTAGGCAGGGGAAAAGAGGCAGATACGCAGTATTTT.

This chain uses TRBV1 with TRBJ1-6; the listed D gene, TRBD1, was not tested against the DNA. TRBV1 is a pseudogene locus. This CDR3 has 16 amino acids. The CDR3 DNA is TGCACCAGCAGCCAAGGAGCGGGACAGGGGTGTTCACCCCTCCACTTT. Its protein is CTSSQGAGQGCSPLHF.

The V and J genes are TRBV6-5 and TRBJ2-5; 8 bases agree with TRBD2. V lost 8 bases and J lost 1; bases outside the gene matches: 9. CDR3 length: 15 amino acids. Per the germline V gene, CDR1 is MNHEY and CDR2 is SVGAGI. The CDR3 loop is CASGIAGYSQETQYF. In DNA, the CDR3 is TGTGCCAGCGGGATAGCGGGGTATTCCCAAGAGACCCAGTACTTC.

The genes are TRBV10-2 and TRBJ2-4; TRBD1 matches at 7 bases. The CDR3 is 13 amino acids. The junction had 5 bases not matched to a gene; V was cut back by 6 bases and J by 6 bases. Germline-derived CDR1 and CDR2 are WSHSY and SAAADI. This chain's CDR3 is CASRVDRANIQYF. CDR3 nucleotides: TGCGCCAGCAGGGTAGACAGGGCAAACATTCAGTACTTC.